What follows are 26 T cell receptor beta chains derived from one specimen sequenced in a study of regulatory T cells in long-lasting Graves disease (dated by TCRdb to about 2021). The protocol used for the library was multiplex PCR. Instrument used: Illumina HiSeq 4000. CDR3 regions were amplified by Arm-PCR with iRepertoire HTBI primers to construct TCR beta libraries. Using fastp trimming at Q25 and MiXCR clonotype assembly, TCRdb reanalyzed the public sequencing data and kept in-frame beta chains. Each entry is one CDR3 protein sequence, shown with its most common DNA and genes. The sample records hundreds of thousands of distinct CDR3 sequences, under 25% of which are singletons. Approximately 8% of the sample comes from the top ten. The intended sense of this specimen's time point label: persistent/refractory GD, antithyroid drugs over 5 years with positive TRAb. For both TCR sequencing and RNA sequencing, RNA was extracted from PBMCs using TRIzol.

The material was peripheral blood mononuclear cells (PBMCs), obtained when the disease was refractory, from a patient treated with antithyroid drugs. These receptors originate from a female donor with Graves disease.

The count of this clonotype is one. A much more abundant neighbour one base away suggests this may be a read error. This rearrangement joins TRBV20-1 to TRBJ2-7; D is possibly TRBD1 (6 bases). Trimming shortened V by 2 bases and J by 3 bases, and 14 bases separated the two germline ends. Per the germline V gene, CDR1 is DFQATT and CDR2 is SNEGSKA (reference sequence). The CDR3 loop spans 14 amino acids. The CDR3 DNA is TGCAGTGCTAGACCCCGGACAGTGGGCTACGAGCAGTACTTC. This gives the protein CSARPRTVGYEQYF.

The CDR3 coding sequence is TGTGCCAGCAGTTTTGGACAGGGGACAACCCAAGAGACCCAGTACTTC. Amino acids: CASSFGQGTTQETQYF. The genes are TRBV6-2 or TRBV6-3 and TRBJ2-5; 9 nucleotides line up with TRBD1. The CDR3 length is 16 residues. V trimming: 4 bases; J trimming: 1 base; junction bases outside the gene matches: 7. Per the germline V gene, CDR1 is MNHEY and CDR2 is SVGEGT.

This clonotype occurred many times. The V gene is TRBV27, the J gene TRBJ2-5; perhaps TRBD1 as D (5 bases). This CDR3 has 12 amino acids. The germline V and J ends were trimmed by 5 bases and 2 bases, with 6 bases remaining between them. Germline CDR1 and CDR2: MNHEY and SMNVEV (reference sequence). CDR3 in amino acids: CASSNRQETQYF. Written as DNA, the CDR3 is TGTGCCAGCAGTAACAGGCAAGAGACCCAGTACTTC.

This clonotype was recorded a few times. This rearrangement joins TRBV12-3 or TRBV12-4 to TRBJ2-2; D might be TRBD1 (6 bases). The CDR3 runs 18 residues. V was cut by 5 bases and J by 6 bases, with 25 bases left in between. The CDR3 nucleotides are TGTGCCAGCAGTCCCGCCCCCGGGACATATCTTTGGTCCGGGGAGCTGTTTTTT. It encodes CASSPAPGTYLWSGELFF.

This clonotype has only a few counts. The chain is built from TRBV6-2 or TRBV6-3 and TRBJ2-1; no definite D call. The V gene lost 5 bases and the J gene lost 0 bases, with 14 bases spanning the gap. The CDR3 runs 16 residues. The V gene's germline CDR1 is MNHEY and CDR2 SVGEGT. In DNA, the CDR3 is TGTGCCAGCAGTGATAGATCCCGCTACTCCTACAATGAGCAGTTCTTC. This gives the protein CASSDRSRYSYNEQFF.

The table lists this clonotype with a few counts. V is TRBV28 and J is TRBJ2-7; D gene ambiguous. Germline values: CDR1 MDHEN, CDR2 SYDVKM. Trimming pared 3 bases from V and 2 bases from J, leaving 14 bases between. This CDR3 spans 15 amino acids. The CDR3 DNA is TGTGCCAGCAGTTTTGGGTGGGCCAGCCCCTACGAGCAGTACTTC. This sequence encodes CASSFGWASPYEQYF. The full variable domain, in which reference TRBV28 and TRBJ2-7 provide the parts outside the CDR3, is DVKVTQSSRYLVKRTGEKVFLECVQDMDHENMFWYRQDPGLGLRLIYFSYDVKMKEKGDIPEGYSVSREKKERFSLILESASTNQTSMYLCASSFGWASPYEQYFGPGTRLTVT.

In its sample, this clonotype was seen many times. The chain has TRBV28 and TRBJ2-7, with TRBD1 identical over 9 bases. V gave up 5 bases and J gave up 5 bases; unmatched junction bases: 13. CDR3 length: 16 residues. Germline-derived CDR1 and CDR2 are MDHEN and SYDVKM. CDR3 loop: CASSIITGGRFHEQYF. The CDR3 region has the DNA TGTGCCAGCAGTATAATAACAGGGGGCAGGTTCCACGAGCAGTACTTC. The full variable domain, with the rest looked up from reference TRBV28 and TRBJ2-7, is DVKVTQSSRYLVKRTGEKVFLECVQDMDHENMFWYRQDPGLGLRLIYFSYDVKMKEKGDIPEGYSVSREKKERFSLILESASTNQTSMYLCASSIITGGRFHEQYFGPGTRLTVT.

This clonotype was counted between two and nine times. V and J are TRBV5-5 and TRBJ1-2, with D possibly TRBD1 on 6 matching bases. Trimming cost V 5 bases and J 2 bases, with 13 bases left between them. Germline V CDR1 and CDR2: SGHKS, YYEKEE (reference sequence). The CDR3 runs to 14 residues. CDR3 residues: CASREQRGNYGYTF. The CDR3 bases are TGTGCCAGCAGAGAGCAGAGGGGGAACTATGGCTACACCTTC.

In its sample, this clonotype was seen many times. This rearrangement joins TRBV28 to TRBJ1-1; 7 bases agree with TRBD1. Germline trimming cut 2 bases from V and 1 base from J; bases unmatched to any gene: 4. Germline V gene data show CDR1 as MDHEN and CDR2 as SYDVKM. The CDR3 length is 15 residues. CDR3 bases: TGTGCCAGCAGTTTACCTAGGACAGGGAACACTGAAGCTTTCTTT. Translation: CASSLPRTGNTEAFF.

This clonotype was counted many times. The J gene is TRBJ1-2, the V gene TRBV29-1, with 11 bases that match TRBD1. The V gene's germline CDR1 is SQVTM and CDR2 ANQGSEA. V lost 7 bases and J lost 7; bases outside the gene matches: 8. This CDR3 has 13 residues. The CDR3 coding sequence is TGCAGCGCGACAGGACAGGGGGCCGGTGGCTACACCTTC. This translates into CSATGQGAGGYTF.

The chain links TRBV5-1 to TRBJ1-5, with 8 bases identical to TRBD1. Looked up from germline, CDR1 is SGHRS and CDR2 is YFSETQ. The CDR3 extends over 13 amino acids. The V segment lost 4 bases and the J segment 6 bases; nucleotides outside the gene matches: 3. The CDR3 coding sequence is TGCGCCAGCAGCGTAGGGACAGGTCAGCCCCAGCATTTT. This encodes CASSVGTGQPQHF.

This clonotype has just a few counts. This chain connects TRBV20-1 to TRBJ2-7; TRBD2 matches 9 bases. Germline V gives CDR1 DFQATT, CDR2 SNEGSKA (reference sequence). V was pared by 3 bases and J by 4 bases, with 4 bases of the junction left unmatched. There are 13 residues in the CDR3. CDR3 sequence: CSARQREEYEQYF. For the CDR3, the DNA is TGCAGTGCTAGGCAGCGGGAGGAATACGAGCAGTACTTC.

About this clonotype itself: One base away lies a much larger clone, so this may be a sequencing read error. The chain links TRBV7-9 to TRBJ2-7; TRBD2 matches 14 bases. The end of the DNA is better explained by TRBJ2-5, so the J call may be wrong. CDR1 and CDR2 from the germline V gene are SEHNR and FQNEAQ (reference sequence). This CDR3 has 17 amino acids. CDR3 residues: CASSLDGTSGGFETQYF. CDR3 in DNA: TGTGCCAGCAGCTTGGACGGGACTAGCGGGGGTTTCGAGACCCAGTACTTC.

This clonotype has at least ten counts. The chain couples TRBV7-6 to TRBJ2-2; tentatively, D is TRBD2 (6 bases). CDR1 and CDR2 from the germline V gene are SGHVS and FNYEAQ. CDR3 length equals 16 residues. The V gene lost 5 bases and the J gene lost 5 bases, with 18 bases spanning the gap. Here the CDR3 DNA reads TGTGCCAGCAGCCTTCGACGGGAGTTTAGTACCGGGGAGCTGTTTTTT. It translates to CASSLRREFSTGELFF. Combining the CDR3 with reference TRBV7-6 and TRBJ2-2 gives the whole variable domain GAGVSQSPRYKVTKRGQDVALRCDPISGHVSLYWYRQALGQGPEFLTYFNYEAQQDKSGLPNDRFSAERPEGSISTLTIQRTEQRDSAMYRCASSLRREFSTGELFFGEGSRLTVL.

This clonotype was picked up a small number of times. This chain connects TRBV12-3 or TRBV12-4 to TRBJ2-2; TRBD2 matches 7 bases. V lost 11 bases and J lost 4; bases outside the gene matches: 7. The CDR3 consists of 13 residues. The CDR3 DNA follows: TGTGCCGGTCGGGAGGATCCCACCGGGGAGCTGTTTTTT. Amino acids: CAGREDPTGELFF.

The chain couples TRBV6-2 or TRBV6-3 to TRBJ2-6; 9 nucleotides line up with TRBD1. CDR3 length: 19 amino acids. V shed 0 bases and J 2 bases; nucleotides not matched to a gene: 8. CDR1 and CDR2 (germline): MNHEY, SVGEGT. DNA of the CDR3: TGTGCCAGCAGTTACTCGGGGACAGGGAAGTTCGCTGGGGCCAACGTCCTGACTTTC. This encodes CASSYSGTGKFAGANVLTF.

The genes are TRBV27 and TRBJ2-7; D is unresolved. The V gene lost 4 bases and the J gene lost 5 bases, with 6 bases spanning the gap. Per germline, CDR1 MNHEY and CDR2 SMNVEV (reference sequence). The CDR3 is 11 residues long. The CDR3 spells CASSSQDEQYF. The CDR3, as DNA: TGTGCCAGCAGTTCCCAAGACGAGCAGTACTTC.

The table lists this clonotype with a few counts. The chain links TRBV12-3 or TRBV12-4 to TRBJ1-3, with D hard to call. This CDR3 contains 14 residues. V was pared by 3 bases and J by 4 bases, with 10 bases between. In DNA form, the CDR3 reads TGTGCCAGCAGTTTGGTGAACGTCGGAAACACCATATATTTT. It translates to CASSLVNVGNTIYF.

This clonotype turned up a few times. V usage is TRBV6-2 or TRBV6-3 and J usage is TRBJ2-3, with 8 bases lining up with TRBD1. Germline loops: CDR1 MNHEY, CDR2 SVGEGT. Germline trimming cut 4 bases from V and 2 bases from J; bases unmatched to any gene: 5. The CDR3 runs to 15 residues. DNA for the CDR3: TGTGCCAGCAGTTCGGACAGGGTCTCCACAGATACGCAGTATTTT. Encoded protein: CASSSDRVSTDTQYF.

About this clonotype: Since a much larger clone is just one base distant, this may be a read error. V and J are TRBV7-8 and TRBJ1-5; no clear D. V was pared by 5 bases and J by 6 bases, with 11 bases between. Germline CDR1 and CDR2: SGHVS and FQNEAQ. This CDR3 is built from 13 residues. CDR3 amino acids: CASSLLGVQPQHF. The DNA of the CDR3 is TGTGCCAGCAGCCTATTAGGTGTTCAGCCCCAGCATTTT. The variable domain in full, completed from reference TRBV7-8 and TRBJ1-5, reads GAGVSQSPRYKVAKRGQDVALRCDPISGHVSLFWYQQALGQGPEFLTYFQNEAQLDKSGLPSDRFFAERPEGSVSTLKIQRTQQEDSAVYLCASSLLGVQPQHFGDGTRLSIL.

This clonotype has at least ten counts. CDR3 protein: CASSSSSPEQYF. The CDR3 coding sequence is TGTGCCAGCAGCTCGTCCTCTCCCGAGCAGTACTTC. The V call is TRBV7-2, the J call TRBJ2-7; D uncertain. CDR3 length equals 12 residues. Germline V gene lookup returns CDR1 SGHTA and CDR2 FQGNSA. V lost 4 bases to trimming and J lost 6 bases, with 10 bases between them.

The chain is built from TRBV6-5 and TRBJ1-1, with a tentative D call TRBD1 (5 bases). The CDR3 has 14 amino acids. Germline V gives CDR1 MNHEY, CDR2 SVGAGI. Trimming removed 2 bases from V and 4 bases from J, with 11 bases in between. The CDR3: CASSYGRVGTEAFF. CDR3 sequence (DNA): TGTGCCAGCAGTTACGGCAGGGTCGGCACTGAAGCTTTCTTT.

This clonotype was recorded many times. This rearrangement joins TRBV20-1 to TRBJ2-7; the match to TRBD1 covers 9 bases. This CDR3 region has 15 residues. CDR1 and CDR2 (germline): DFQATT, SNEGSKA (reference sequence). V was pared by 3 bases and J by 1 base, with 7 bases of the junction left unmatched. The CDR3 loop reads CSARVLGQGSYEQYF. The CDR3 nucleotides are TGCAGTGCTAGGGTCTTGGGACAGGGTTCCTACGAGCAGTACTTC.

This clonotype was detected many times. This chain connects TRBV28 to TRBJ1-4, with TRBD1 identical over 7 bases. Germline V gene sequence: CDR1 MDHEN, CDR2 SYDVKM. This CDR3 is built from 16 residues. The J segment lost 7 bases and the V segment lost 3 bases, leaving 11 bases of the junction unmatched. CDR3 region: CASSFGRETGLEKLFF. The CDR3 bases are TGTGCCAGCAGTTTTGGCAGGGAGACAGGGCTTGAAAAACTGTTTTTT.

This clonotype was observed once. This chain links TRBV6-5 with TRBJ2-3, with 12 bases lining up with TRBD2. The CDR3 covers 18 residues. V lost 3 bases, J lost 0 bases, and 7 bases stayed unmatched. Germline-derived CDR1 and CDR2 are MNHEY and SVGAGI. The CDR3 DNA reads as TGTGCCAGCAGTTATCGGCGACTAGCGGGAGCTAGCACAGATACGCAGTATTTT. Its protein product is CASSYRRLAGASTDTQYF.

This rearrangement joins TRBV6-1 to TRBJ2-7; D ambiguous. V was clipped by 1 base and J by 6 bases, with 16 bases between them. The CDR3 runs 15 residues. In germline, CDR1 is MNHNS, CDR2 SASEGT. Here the CDR3 reads CASSEGSPLVREQYF. DNA of the CDR3: TGTGCCAGCAGTGAAGGTTCCCCGTTGGTTCGCGAGCAGTACTTC.